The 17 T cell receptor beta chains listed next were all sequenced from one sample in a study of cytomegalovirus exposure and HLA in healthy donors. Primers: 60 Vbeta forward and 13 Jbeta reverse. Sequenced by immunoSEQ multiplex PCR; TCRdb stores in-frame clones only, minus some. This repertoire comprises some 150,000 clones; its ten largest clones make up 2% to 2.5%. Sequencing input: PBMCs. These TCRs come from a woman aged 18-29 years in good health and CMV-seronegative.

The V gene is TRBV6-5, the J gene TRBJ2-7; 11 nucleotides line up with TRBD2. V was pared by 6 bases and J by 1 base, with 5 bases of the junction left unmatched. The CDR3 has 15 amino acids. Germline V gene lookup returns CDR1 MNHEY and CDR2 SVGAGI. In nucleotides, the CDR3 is TGTGCCAGCAGCCCTAGCGGGAGGAATTCCTACGAGCAGTACGTC. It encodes CASSPSGRNSYEQYV.

The CDR3 sequence: CASSVGGRSPNEQFF. The CDR3 DNA sequence: TGTGCCAGCAGCGTAGGTGGCAGGTCTCCCAATGAGCAGTTCTTC. This rearrangement joins TRBV9 to TRBJ2-1; D uncertain. This CDR3 has 15 amino acids. The germline V gene has CDR1 SGDLS and CDR2 YYNGEE. V lost 0 bases and J lost 6, with 13 bases in between.

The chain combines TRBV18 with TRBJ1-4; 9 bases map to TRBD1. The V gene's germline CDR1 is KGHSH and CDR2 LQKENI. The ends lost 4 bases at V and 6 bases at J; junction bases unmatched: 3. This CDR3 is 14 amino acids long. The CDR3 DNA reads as TGTGCCAGCTCACTCGGGACAGGGTATGAAAAACTGTTTTTT. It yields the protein CASSLGTGYEKLFF.

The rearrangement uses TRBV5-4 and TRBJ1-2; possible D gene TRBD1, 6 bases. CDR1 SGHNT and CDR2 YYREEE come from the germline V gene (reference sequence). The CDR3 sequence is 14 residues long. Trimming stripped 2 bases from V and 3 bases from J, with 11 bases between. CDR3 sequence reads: CASSLGQTDYGYTF. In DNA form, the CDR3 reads TGTGCCAGCAGCTTAGGACAGACCGACTATGGCTACACCTTC.

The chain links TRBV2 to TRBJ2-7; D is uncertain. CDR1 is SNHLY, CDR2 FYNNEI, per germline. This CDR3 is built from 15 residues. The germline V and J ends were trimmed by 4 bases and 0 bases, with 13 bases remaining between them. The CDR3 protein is CASSGWVISSYEQYV. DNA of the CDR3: TGTGCCAGCAGTGGGTGGGTGATTAGCTCCTACGAGCAGTACGTC.

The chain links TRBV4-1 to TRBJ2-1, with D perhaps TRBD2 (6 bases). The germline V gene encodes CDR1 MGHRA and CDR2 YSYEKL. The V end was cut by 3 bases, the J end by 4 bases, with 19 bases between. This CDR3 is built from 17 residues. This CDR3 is CASSHEISGTGYNEQFF. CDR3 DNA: TGCGCCAGCAGCCATGAAATCTCCGGGACTGGATACAATGAGCAGTTCTTC.

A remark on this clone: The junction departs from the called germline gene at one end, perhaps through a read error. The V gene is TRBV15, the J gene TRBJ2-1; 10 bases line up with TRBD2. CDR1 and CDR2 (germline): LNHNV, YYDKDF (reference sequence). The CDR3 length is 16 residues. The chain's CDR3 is CATSRDSSGSVDEQFF. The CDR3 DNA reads TGTGCCACCAGTAGAGATTCTAGCGGGAGTGTGGATGAGCAGTTCTTC.

The CDR3 spells CASSLGRGRNEAFF. CDR3 coding DNA: TGTGCCAGCAGCTTAGGGAGGGGGCGGAATGAAGCTTTCTTT. The chain links TRBV11-3 to TRBJ1-1, with 7 bases matching TRBD1. The germline gives CDR1 SGHNT, CDR2 YENEEA. J was trimmed by 7 bases and V by 1 base; bases with no gene match: 6. The CDR3 runs 14 residues.

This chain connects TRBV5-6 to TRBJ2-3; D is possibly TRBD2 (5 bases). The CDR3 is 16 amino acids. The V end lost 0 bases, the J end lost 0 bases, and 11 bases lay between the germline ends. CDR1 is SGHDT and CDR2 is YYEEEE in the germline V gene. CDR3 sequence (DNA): TGTGCCAGCAGCTTGGGTCTTAGCGCCAGCACAGATACGCAGTATTTT. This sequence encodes CASSLGLSASTDTQYF.

CDR3 nucleotides: TGTGCCAGCAGCTTCGGGACAGGGGGCGAGCAGTACGTC. Protein product: CASSFGTGGEQYV. The chain has TRBV7-8 and TRBJ2-7; 11 positions agree with TRBD1. J was trimmed by 6 bases and V by 3 bases; bases with no gene match: 1. Germline CDR1 reads SGHVS; CDR2 reads FQNEAQ. The CDR3 has 13 residues.

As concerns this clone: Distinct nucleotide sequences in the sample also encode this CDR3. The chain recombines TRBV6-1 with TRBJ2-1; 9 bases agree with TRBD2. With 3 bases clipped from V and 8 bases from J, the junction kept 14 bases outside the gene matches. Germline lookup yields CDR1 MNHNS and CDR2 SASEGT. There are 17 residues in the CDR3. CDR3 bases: TGTGCCAGCAGTGAGGGGGTAGCGGGAGACGGGCTGGATGAGCAGTTCTTC. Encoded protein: CASSEGVAGDGLDEQFF.

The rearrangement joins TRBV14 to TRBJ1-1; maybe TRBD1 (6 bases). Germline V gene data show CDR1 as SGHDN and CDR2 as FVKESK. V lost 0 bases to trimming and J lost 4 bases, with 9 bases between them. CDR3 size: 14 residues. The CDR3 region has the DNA TGTGCCAGCAGCCAAGAATTACAGGGCACTGAAGCTTTCTTT. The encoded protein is CASSQELQGTEAFF.

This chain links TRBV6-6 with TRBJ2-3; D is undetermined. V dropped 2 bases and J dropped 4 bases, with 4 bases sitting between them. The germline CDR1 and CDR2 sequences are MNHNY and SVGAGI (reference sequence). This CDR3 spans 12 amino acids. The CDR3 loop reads CASSYTADTQYF. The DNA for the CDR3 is TGTGCCAGCAGTTACACAGCAGATACGCAGTATTTT.

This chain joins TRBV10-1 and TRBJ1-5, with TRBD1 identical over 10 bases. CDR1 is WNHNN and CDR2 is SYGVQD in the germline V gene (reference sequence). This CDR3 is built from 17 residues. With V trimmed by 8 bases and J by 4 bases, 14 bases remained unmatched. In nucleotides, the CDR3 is TGCGCCAGCGTGATCCGGGACAGGGGACCCCGGAATCAGCCCCAGCATTTT. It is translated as CASVIRDRGPRNQPQHF.

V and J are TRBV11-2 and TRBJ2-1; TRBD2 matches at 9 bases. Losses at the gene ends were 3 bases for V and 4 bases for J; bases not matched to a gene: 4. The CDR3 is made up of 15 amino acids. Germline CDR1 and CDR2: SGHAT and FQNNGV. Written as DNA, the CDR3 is TGTGCCAGCAGCTTTAGCGGGAGCACGTACAATGAGCAGTTCTTC. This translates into CASSFSGSTYNEQFF.

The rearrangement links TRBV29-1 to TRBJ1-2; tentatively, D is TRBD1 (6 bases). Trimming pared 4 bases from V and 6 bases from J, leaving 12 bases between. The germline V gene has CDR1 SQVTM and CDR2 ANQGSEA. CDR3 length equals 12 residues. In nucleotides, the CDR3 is TGCAGCGTTGCGGAACAGGGCAATGGCTACACCTTC. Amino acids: CSVAEQGNGYTF.

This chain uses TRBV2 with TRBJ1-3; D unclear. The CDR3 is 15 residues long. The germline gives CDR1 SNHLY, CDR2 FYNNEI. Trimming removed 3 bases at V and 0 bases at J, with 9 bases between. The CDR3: CASSEMAVSGNTIYF. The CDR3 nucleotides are TGTGCCAGCAGTGAGATGGCCGTCTCTGGAAACACCATATATTTT.